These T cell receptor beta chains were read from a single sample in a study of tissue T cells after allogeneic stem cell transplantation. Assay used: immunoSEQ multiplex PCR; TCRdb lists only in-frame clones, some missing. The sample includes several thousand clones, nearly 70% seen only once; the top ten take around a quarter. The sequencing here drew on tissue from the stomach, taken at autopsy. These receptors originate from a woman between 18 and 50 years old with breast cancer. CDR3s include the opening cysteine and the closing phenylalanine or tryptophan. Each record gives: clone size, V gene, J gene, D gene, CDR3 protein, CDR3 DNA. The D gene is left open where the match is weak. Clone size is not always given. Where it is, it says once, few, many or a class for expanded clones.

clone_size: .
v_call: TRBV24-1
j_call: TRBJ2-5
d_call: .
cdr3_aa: CATSDPSAETQYF
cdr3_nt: TGTGCCACCAGTGACCCCTCGGCCGAGACCCAGTACTTC

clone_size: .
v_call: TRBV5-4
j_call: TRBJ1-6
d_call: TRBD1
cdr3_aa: CASSRGQGNSPLHF
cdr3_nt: TGTGCCAGCAGCCGAGGACAGGGTAATTCACCCCTCCACTTT

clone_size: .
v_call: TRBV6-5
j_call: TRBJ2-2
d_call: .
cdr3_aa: CASKEGVYGELFF
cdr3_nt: TGTGCCAGCAAAGAAGGAGTATACGGGGAGCTGTTTTTT

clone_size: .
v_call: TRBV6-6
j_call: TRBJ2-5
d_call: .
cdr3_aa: CASRSLPQETQYF
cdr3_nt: TGTGCCAGCAGGTCCCTACCCCAAGAGACCCAGTACTTC

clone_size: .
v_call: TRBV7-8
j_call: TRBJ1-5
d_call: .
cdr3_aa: CASSLVANQPQHF
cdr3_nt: TGTGCCAGCAGCTTAGTAGCGAATCAGCCCCAGCATTTT

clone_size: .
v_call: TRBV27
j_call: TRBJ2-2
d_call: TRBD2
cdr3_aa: CATRPTSGRALPGELFF
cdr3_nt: TGTGCCACCCGGCCGACTAGCGGGAGGGCCCTCCCCGGGGAGCTGTTTTTT

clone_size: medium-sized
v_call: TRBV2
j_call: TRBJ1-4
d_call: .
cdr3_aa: CASSGDRGAAEKLFF
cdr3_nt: TGTGCCAGCAGTGGGGATCGGGGGGCGGCTGAAAAACTGTTTTTT

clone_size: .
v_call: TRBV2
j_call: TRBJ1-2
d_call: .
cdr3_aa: CASSLNDGYTF
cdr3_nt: TGTGCCAGCAGTTTAAATGATGGCTACACCTTC

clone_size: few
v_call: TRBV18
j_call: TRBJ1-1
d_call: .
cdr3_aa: CASSPDNLNTEAFF
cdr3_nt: TGTGCCAGCTCACCTGACAATTTGAACACTGAAGCTTTCTTT

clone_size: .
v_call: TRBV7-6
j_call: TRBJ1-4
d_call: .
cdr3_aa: CASSLEVPSVDEKLFF
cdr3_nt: TGTGCCAGCAGCTTAGAGGTGCCTAGCGTGGATGAAAAACTGTTTTTT

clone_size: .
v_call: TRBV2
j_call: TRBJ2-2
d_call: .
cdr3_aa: CASRKGVLLGGELFF
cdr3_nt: TGTGCCAGCAGAAAGGGGGTTCTTCTTGGCGGGGAGCTGTTTTTT

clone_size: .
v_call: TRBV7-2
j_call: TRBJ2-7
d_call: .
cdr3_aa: CASTFAGSGLGYEQYF
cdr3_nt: TGTGCCAGCACCTTTGCTGGTTCGGGGCTTGGATACGAGCAGTACTTC

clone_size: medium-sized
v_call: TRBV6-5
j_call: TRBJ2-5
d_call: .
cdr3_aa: CASSPHSDSQETQYF
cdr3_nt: TGTGCCAGCAGCCCCCACTCCGACAGTCAGGAGACCCAGTACTTC

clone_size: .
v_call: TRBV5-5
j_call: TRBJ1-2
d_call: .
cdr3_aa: CASSLPEGYGYTF
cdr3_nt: TGTGCCAGCAGCCTGCCCGAGGGATATGGCTACACCTTC

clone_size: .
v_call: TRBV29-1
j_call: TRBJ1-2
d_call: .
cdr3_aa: CSVGGVVDYGYTF
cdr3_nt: TGCAGCGTTGGTGGGGTAGTCGACTATGGCTACACCTTC

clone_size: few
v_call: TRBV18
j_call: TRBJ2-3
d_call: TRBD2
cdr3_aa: CASSPAGGPTDTQYF
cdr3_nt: TGTGCCAGCTCCCCGGCGGGGGGGCCGACAGATACGCAGTATTTT

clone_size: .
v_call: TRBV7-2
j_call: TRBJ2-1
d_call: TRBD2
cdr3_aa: CASSPLLARGGGEQFF
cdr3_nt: TGTGCCAGCAGCCCCCTCCTTGCTAGGGGCGGGGGTGAGCAGTTCTTC

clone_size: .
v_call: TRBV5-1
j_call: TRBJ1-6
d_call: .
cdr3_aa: CASSSTGSSDSPLHF
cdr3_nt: TGCGCCAGCAGCTCCACCGGGTCATCAGATTCACCCCTCCACTTT

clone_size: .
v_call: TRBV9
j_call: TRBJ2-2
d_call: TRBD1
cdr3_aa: CASGRGQGGTGELFF
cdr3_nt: TGTGCCTCTGGTCGGGGACAGGGTGGTACCGGGGAGCTGTTTTTT

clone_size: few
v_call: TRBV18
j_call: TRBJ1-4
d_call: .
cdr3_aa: CASSPSQGLGEKLFF
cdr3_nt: TGTGCCAGCTCACCATCACAGGGTTTGGGCGAAAAACTGTTTTTT

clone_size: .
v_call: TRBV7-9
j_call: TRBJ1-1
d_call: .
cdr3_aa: CASSLEADSEAFF
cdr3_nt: TGTGCCAGCAGCTTAGAGGCGGACAGTGAAGCTTTCTTT

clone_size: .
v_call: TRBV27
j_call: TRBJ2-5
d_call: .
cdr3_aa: CASAFWDVQGLETQYF
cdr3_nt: TGTGCCAGCGCATTCTGGGACGTCCAGGGCTTGGAGACCCAGTACTTC

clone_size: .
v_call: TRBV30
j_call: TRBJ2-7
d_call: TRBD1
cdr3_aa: CALVGTGWGYEQYF
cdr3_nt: TGTGCCTTGGTAGGGACAGGGTGGGGTTACGAGCAGTACTTC

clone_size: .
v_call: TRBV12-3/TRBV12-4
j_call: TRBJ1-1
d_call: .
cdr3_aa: CASLDWGAGAAFF
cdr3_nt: TGTGCCAGCCTTGACTGGGGTGCAGGGGCGGCTTTCTTT

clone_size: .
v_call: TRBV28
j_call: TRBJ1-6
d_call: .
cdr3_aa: CATLGVSYNSPLHF
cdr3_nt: TGTGCCACTCTGGGGGTTTCCTATAATTCACCCCTCCACTTT

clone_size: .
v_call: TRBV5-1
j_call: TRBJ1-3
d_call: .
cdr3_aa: CASSQTPGNTIYF
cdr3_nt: TGCGCCAGCAGCCAAACCCCGGGGAACACCATATATTTT

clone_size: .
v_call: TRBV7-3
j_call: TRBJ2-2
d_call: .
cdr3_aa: CASSYGGELFF
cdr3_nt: TGTGCCAGCAGCTACGGGGGGGAGCTGTTTTTT

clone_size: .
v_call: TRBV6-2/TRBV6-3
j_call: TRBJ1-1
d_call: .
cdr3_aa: CASSRRGGTEAFF
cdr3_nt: TGTGCCAGCAGCCGGCGAGGGGGGACTGAAGCTTTCTTT

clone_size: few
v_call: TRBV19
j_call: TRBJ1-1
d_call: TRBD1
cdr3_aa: CASSKGASRMAFF
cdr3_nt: TGTGCCAGTAGTAAGGGGGCCAGTCGAATGGCTTTCTTT

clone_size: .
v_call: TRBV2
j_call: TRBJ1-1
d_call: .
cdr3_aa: CASNLGVGTEAFF
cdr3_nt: TGTGCCAGCAATCTCGGGGTGGGGACTGAAGCTTTCTTT

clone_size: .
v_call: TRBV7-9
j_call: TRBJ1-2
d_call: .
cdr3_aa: CASSLEESGGYTF
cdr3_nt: TGTGCCAGCAGCTTAGAGGAATCCGGGGGCTACACCTTC

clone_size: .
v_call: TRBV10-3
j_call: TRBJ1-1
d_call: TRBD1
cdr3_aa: CAITKDRGNTEAFF
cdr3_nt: TGTGCCATCACTAAGGACAGGGGGAACACTGAAGCTTTCTTT

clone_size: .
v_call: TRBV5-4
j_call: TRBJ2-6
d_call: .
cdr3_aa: CASSLKLESGANVLTF
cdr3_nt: TGTGCCAGCAGCTTGAAACTGGAATCTGGGGCCAACGTCCTGACTTTC